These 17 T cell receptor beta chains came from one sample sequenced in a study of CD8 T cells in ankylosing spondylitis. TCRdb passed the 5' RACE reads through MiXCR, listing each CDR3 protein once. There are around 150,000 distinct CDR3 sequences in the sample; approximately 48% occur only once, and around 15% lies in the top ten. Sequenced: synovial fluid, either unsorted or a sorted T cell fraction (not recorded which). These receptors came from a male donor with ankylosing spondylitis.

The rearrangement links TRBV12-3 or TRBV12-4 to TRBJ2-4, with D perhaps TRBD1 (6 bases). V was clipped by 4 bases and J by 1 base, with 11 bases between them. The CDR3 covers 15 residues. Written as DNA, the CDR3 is TGTGCCAGCAGTTGTCTCCAGGGGGCCAAAAACATTCAGTACTTC. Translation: CASSCLQGAKNIQYF.

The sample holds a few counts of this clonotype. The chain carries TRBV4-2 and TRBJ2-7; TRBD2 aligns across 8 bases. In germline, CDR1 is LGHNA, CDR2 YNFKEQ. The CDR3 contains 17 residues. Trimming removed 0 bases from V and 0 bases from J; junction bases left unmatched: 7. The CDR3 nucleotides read TGTGCCAGCAGCCAAGAGGCTGGACTAGCCCTCTCCTACGAGCAGTACTTC. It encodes CASSQEAGLALSYEQYF.

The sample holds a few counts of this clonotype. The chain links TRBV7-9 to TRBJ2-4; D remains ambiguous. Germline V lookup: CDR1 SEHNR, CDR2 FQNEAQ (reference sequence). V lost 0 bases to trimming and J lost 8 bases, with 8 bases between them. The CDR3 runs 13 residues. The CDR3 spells CASSLAFDHIQYF. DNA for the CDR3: TGTGCCAGCAGCTTAGCCTTCGACCACATTCAGTACTTC.

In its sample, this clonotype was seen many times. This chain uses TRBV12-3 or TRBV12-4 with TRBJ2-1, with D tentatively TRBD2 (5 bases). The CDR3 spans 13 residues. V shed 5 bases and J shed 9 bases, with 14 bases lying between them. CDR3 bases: TGTGCCAGCAGTCCGTCGGGATCGGGTGAGCAGTTCTTC. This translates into CASSPSGSGEQFF.

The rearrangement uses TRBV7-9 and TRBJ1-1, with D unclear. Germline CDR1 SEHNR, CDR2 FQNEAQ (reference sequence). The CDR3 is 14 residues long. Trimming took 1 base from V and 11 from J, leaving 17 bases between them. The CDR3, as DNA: TGTGCCAGCAGCTTAGGAAAGGACCCAAATAGGGCTTTCTTT. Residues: CASSLGKDPNRAFF.

In DNA, the CDR3 is TGCGCCAGCAGTCACAGGGGGGATAAGGACAATCAGCCCCAGCATTTT. Translated, it gives CASSHRGDKDNQPQHF. This chain links TRBV10-1 with TRBJ1-5; the match to TRBD1 covers 8 bases. The CDR3 is 16 residues long. V lost 5 bases to trimming and J lost 3 bases; unmatched junction nucleotides: 9. Germline CDR1 is WNHNN and CDR2 is SYGVQD (reference sequence).

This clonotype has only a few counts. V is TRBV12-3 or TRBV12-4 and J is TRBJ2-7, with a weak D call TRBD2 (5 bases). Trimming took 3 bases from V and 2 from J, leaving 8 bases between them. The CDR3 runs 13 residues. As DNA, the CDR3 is TGTGCCAGCAGTTTGAGGGCAACCTACGAGCAGTACTTC. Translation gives CASSLRATYEQYF.

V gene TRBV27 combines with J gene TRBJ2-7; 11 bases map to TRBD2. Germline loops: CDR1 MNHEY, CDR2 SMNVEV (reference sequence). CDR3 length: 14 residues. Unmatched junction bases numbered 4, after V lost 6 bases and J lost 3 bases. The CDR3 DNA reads TGTGCCAGCAGGACCGGGACTAGCGGCTACGAGCAGTACTTC. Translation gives CASRTGTSGYEQYF.

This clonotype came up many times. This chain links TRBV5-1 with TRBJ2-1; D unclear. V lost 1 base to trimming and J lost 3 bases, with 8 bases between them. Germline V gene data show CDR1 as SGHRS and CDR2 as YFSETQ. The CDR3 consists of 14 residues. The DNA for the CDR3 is TGCGCCAGCAGCTTGTCAGGTAACTACAATGAGCAGTTCTTC. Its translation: CASSLSGNYNEQFF.

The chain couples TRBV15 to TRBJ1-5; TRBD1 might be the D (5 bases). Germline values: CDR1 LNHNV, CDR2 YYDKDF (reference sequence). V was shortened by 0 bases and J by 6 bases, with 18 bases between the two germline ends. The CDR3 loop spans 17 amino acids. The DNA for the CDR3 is TGTGCCACCAGCAGAGATTCCGCGGGGGGAAGGGGTCAGCCCCAGCATTTT. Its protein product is CATSRDSAGGRGQPQHF.

CDR3 amino acids: CASSHTGGNTEAFF. CDR3 bases: TGTGCCAGCAGCCATACAGGGGGGAACACTGAAGCTTTCTTT. The chain is built from TRBV4-2 and TRBJ1-1; TRBD1 matches at 8 bases. The CDR3 spans 14 residues. Trimming removed 3 bases from V and 1 base from J; junction bases left unmatched: 1. Germline-derived CDR1 and CDR2 are LGHNA and YNFKEQ.

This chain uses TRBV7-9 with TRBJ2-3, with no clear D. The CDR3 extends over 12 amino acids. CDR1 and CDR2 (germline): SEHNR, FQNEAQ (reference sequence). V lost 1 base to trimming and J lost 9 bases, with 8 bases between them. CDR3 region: CASSLVAETQYF. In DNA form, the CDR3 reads TGTGCCAGCAGCTTAGTGGCGGAGACGCAGTATTTT.

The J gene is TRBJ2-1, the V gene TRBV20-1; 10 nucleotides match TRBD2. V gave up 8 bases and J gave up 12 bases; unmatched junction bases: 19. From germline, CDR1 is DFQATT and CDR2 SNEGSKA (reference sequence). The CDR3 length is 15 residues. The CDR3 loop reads CSSKTVLAGERGQFF. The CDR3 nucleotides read TGCAGTTCCAAAACGGTTCTAGCGGGAGAGCGTGGGCAGTTCTTC.

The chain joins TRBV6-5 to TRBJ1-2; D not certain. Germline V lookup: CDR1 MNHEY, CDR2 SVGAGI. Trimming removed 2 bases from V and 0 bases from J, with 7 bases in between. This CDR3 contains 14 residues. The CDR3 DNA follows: TGTGCCAGCAGTTACGGCTCTGCTAACTATGGCTACACCTTC. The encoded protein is CASSYGSANYGYTF.

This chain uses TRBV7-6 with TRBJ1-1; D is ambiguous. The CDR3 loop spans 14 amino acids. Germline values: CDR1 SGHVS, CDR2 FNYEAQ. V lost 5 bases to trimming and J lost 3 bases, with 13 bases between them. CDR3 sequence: CASSPPRSYTEAFF. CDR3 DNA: TGTGCCAGCAGCCCCCCCCGTTCTTACACTGAAGCTTTCTTT. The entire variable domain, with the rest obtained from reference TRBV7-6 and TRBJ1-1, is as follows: GAGVSQSPRYKVTKRGQDVALRCDPISGHVSLYWYRQALGQGPEFLTYFNYEAQQDKSGLPNDRFSAERPEGSISTLTIQRTEQRDSAMYRCASSPPRSYTEAFFGQGTRLTVV.

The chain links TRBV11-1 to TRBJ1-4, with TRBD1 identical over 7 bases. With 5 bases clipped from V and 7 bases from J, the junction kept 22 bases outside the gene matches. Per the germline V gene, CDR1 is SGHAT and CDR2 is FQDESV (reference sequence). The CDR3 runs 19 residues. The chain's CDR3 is CASSNRDRFVRGLGEKLFF. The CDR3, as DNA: TGTGCCAGCAGCAACCGGGACAGATTTGTGAGGGGTTTAGGTGAAAAACTGTTTTTT.

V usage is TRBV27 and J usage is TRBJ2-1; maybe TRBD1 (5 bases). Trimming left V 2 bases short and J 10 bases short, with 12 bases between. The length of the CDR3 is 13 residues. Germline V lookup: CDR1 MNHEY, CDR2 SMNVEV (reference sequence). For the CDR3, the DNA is TGTGCCAGCAGTTTAAGGAGTTGGACAGAGCAGTTCTTC. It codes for CASSLRSWTEQFF.